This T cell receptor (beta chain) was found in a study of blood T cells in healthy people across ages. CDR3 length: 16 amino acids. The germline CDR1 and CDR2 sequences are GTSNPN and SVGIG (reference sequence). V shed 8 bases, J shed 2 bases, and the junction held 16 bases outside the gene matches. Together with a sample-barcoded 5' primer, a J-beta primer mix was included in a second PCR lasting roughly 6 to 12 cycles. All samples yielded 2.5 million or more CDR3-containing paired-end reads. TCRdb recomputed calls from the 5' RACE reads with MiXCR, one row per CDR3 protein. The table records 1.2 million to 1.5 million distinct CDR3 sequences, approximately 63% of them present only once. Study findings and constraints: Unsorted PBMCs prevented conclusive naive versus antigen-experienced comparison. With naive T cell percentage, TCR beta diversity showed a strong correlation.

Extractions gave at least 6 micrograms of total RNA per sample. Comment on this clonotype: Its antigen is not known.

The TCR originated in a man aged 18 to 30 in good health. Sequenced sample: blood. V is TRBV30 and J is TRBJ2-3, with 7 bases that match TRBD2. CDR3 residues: CAREQSLADLTDTQYF. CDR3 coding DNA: TGTGCCCGCGAACAAAGTCTAGCGGACCTCACAGATACGCAGTATTTT.